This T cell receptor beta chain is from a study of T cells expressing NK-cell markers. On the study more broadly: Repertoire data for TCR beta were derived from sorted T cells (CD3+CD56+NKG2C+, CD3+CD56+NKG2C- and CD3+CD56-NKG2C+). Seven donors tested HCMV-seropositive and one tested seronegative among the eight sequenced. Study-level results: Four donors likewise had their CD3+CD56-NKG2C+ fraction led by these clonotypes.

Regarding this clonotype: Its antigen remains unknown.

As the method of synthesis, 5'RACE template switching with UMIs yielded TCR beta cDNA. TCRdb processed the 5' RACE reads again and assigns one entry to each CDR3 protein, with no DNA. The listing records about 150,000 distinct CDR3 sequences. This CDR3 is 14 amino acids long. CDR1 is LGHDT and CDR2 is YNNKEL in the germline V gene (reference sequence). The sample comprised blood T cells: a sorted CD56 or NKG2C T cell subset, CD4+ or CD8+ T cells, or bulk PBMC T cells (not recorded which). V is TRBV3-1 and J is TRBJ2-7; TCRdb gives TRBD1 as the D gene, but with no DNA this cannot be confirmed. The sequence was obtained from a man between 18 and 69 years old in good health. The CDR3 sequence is CASSQGDGTYEQYF.